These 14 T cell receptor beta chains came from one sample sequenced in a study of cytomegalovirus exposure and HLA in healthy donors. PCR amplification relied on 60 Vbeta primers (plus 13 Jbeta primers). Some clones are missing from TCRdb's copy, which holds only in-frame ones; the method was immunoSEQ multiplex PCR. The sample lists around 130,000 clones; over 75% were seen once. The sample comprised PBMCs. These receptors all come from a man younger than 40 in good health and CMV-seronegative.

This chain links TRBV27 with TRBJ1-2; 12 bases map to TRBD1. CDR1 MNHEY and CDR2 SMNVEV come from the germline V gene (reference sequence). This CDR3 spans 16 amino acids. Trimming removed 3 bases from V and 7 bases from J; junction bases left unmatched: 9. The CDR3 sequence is CASSLGRGQGARGYTF. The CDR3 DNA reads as TGTGCCAGCAGTTTGGGTCGGGGACAGGGGGCGCGTGGCTACACCTTC.

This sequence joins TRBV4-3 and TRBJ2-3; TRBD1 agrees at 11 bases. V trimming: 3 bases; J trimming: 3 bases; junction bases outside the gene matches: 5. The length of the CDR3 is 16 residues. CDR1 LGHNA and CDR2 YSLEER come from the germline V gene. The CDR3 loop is CASSQWTGGYTDTQYF. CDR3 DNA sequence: TGCGCCAGCAGCCAGTGGACAGGGGGCTATACAGATACGCAGTATTTT.

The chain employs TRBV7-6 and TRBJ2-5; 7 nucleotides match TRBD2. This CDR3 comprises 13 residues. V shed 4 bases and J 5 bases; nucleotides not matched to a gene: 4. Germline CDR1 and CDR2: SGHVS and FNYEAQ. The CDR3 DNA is TGTGCCAGCAGCTCGGGACTACCCGAGACCCAGTACTTC. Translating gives CASSSGLPETQYF.

The CDR3 DNA follows: TGTGCCAGTAGTACGGCTAGCGGTTACACAGATACGCAGTATTTT. It encodes CASSTASGYTDTQYF. The chain combines TRBV19 with TRBJ2-3; 7 bases align to TRBD2. Trimming at V came to 4 bases and at J to 2 bases, leaving 6 bases not matched to a gene. Germline CDR1 reads LNHDA; CDR2 reads SQIVND (reference sequence). This CDR3 is 15 amino acids long. The full variable domain, in which reference TRBV19 and TRBJ2-3 provide the parts outside the CDR3, is DGGITQSPKYLFRKEGQNVTLSCEQNLNHDAMYWYRQDPGQGLRLIYYSQIVNDFQKGDIAEGYSVSREKKESFPLTVTSAQKNPTAFYLCASSTASGYTDTQYFGPGTRLTVL.

CDR3 sequence reads: CASRRGYSYEQYF. CDR3 nucleotides: TGTGCCAGCCGACGGGGGTACTCCTACGAGCAGTACTTC. The rearrangement uses TRBV19 and TRBJ2-7, with D tentatively TRBD2 (6 bases). V was cut by 9 bases and J by 0 bases, with 12 bases left in between. Per the germline V gene, CDR1 is LNHDA and CDR2 is SQIVND (reference sequence). The CDR3 runs to 13 residues.

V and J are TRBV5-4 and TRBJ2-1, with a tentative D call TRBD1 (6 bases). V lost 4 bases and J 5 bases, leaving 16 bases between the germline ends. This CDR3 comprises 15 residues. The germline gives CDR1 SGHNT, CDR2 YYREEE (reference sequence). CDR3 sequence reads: CASSTPDRFHNEQFF. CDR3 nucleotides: TGTGCCAGCAGCACCCCGGACAGATTCCACAATGAGCAGTTCTTC.

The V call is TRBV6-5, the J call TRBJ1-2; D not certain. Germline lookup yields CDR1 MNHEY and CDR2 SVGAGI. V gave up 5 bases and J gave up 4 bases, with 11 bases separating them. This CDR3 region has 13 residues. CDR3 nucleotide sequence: TGTGCCAGCAGTCTTACTAAAAGCTATGGCTACACCTTC. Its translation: CASSLTKSYGYTF.

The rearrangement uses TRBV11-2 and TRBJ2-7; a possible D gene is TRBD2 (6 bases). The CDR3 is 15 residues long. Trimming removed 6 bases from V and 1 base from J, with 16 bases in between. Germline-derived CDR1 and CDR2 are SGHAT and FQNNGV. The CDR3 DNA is TGTGCCAGCAGACCGTTCCGGGAGCTTTCCTACGAGCAGTACTTC. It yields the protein CASRPFRELSYEQYF.

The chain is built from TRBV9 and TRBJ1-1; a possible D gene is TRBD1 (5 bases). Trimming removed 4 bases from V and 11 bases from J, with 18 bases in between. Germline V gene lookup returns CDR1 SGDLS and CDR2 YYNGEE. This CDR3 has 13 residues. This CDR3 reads CASSPGTQARAFF. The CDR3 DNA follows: TGTGCCAGCAGCCCGGGGACTCAGGCCCGGGCTTTCTTT.

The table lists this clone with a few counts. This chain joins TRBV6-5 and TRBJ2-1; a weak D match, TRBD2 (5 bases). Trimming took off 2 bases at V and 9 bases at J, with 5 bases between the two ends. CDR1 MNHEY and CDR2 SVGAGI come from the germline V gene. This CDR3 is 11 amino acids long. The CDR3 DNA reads TGTGCCAGCAGTTACGGAGGTGAGCAGTTCTTC. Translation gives CASSYGGEQFF.

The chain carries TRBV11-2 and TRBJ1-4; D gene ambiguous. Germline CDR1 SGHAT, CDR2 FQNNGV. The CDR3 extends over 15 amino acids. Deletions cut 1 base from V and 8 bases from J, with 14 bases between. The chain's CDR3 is CASSLGASSLEKLFF. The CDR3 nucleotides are TGTGCCAGCAGCTTAGGCGCCTCTTCTTTGGAAAAACTGTTTTTT. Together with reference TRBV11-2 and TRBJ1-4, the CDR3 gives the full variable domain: EAGVAQSPRYKIIEKRQSVAFWCNPISGHATLYWYQQILGQGPKLLIQFQNNGVVDDSQLPKDRFSAERLKGVDSTLKIQPAKLEDSAVYLCASSLGASSLEKLFFGSGTQLSVL.

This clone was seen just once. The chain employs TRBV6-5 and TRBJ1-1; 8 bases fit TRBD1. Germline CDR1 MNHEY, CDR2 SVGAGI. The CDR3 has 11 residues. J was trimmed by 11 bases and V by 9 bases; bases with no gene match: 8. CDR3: CASTLRGRAFF. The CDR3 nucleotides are TGTGCCAGTACCCTCAGGGGGCGGGCTTTCTTT.

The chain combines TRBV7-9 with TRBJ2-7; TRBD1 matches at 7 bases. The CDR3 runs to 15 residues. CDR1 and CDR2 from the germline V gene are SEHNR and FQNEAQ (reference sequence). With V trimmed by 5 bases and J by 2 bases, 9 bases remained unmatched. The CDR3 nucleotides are TGTGCCAGCAGCCCCGTTGGGGACAGAGCCTACGAGCAGTACTTC. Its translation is CASSPVGDRAYEQYF.

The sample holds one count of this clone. CDR3 sequence reads: CASSPRLVNSPLHF. For the CDR3, the DNA is TGTGCCAGCAGCCCACGGTTGGTTAATTCACCCCTCCACTTT. This chain joins TRBV4-2 and TRBJ1-6; unclear D gene. The V gene lost 4 bases and the J gene lost 6 bases, with 10 bases spanning the gap. The length of the CDR3 is 14 residues. Germline CDR1 and CDR2: LGHNA and YNFKEQ.